The 12 T cell receptor beta chains listed next were all sequenced from one sample in a study of Ad26.COV2.S vaccination and SARS-CoV-2 variants. Treatment given: around 19 received Ad26.COV2.S at low or high dose, single or two shots; about 5 received placebo; per-sample allocation not given. After the first vaccine or placebo injection, samples were drawn on day 63. Some clones are missing from TCRdb's copy, which holds only in-frame ones; the method was immunoSEQ multiplex PCR. The table lists around 320,000 clones, about nine tenths of them singletons, with around 3.6% in the top ten. The sequenced sample was peripheral blood, obtained in a trial of Ad26.COV2.S vaccine versus placebo. Receptors originate from a person aged 18-60 years who received the Ad26.COV2.S COVID-19 vaccine or a placebo.

This sequence joins TRBV25-1 and TRBJ1-3; possible D gene TRBD1, 5 bases. V lost 4 bases and J lost 2, with 9 bases in between. The CDR3 consists of 14 residues. Germline V gives CDR1 MGHDK, CDR2 SYGVNS. The CDR3 nucleotides are TGTGCCAGCAGTGCCCAGGGAGCTGGAAACACCATATATTTT. It yields the protein CASSAQGAGNTIYF.

The chain couples TRBV5-8 to TRBJ2-1, with D perhaps matching TRBD1 (5 bases). The CDR3 consists of 15 residues. V lost 4 bases and J 0 bases, leaving 11 bases between the germline ends. The germline V gene has CDR1 SGHTS and CDR2 YDEGEE. Here the CDR3 DNA reads TGTGCCAGCAGCACCCGACAGCCCTCCTACAATGAGCAGTTCTTC. It is translated as CASSTRQPSYNEQFF.

Notes on this clone: The same CDR3 can be traced to other DNA sequences in this sample. The chain employs TRBV9 and TRBJ1-1; D is unresolved. Germline V gene lookup returns CDR1 SGDLS and CDR2 YYNGEE. The CDR3 runs 13 residues. Trimming shortened V by 0 bases and J by 5 bases, and 8 bases separated the two germline ends. The CDR3 DNA sequence: TGTGCCAGCAGCGTAGCCCTGGGGACTGAAGCTTTCTTT. Its protein is CASSVALGTEAFF. Filled out from reference TRBV9 and TRBJ1-1, the complete variable domain reads DSGVTQTPKHLITATGQRVTLRCSPRSGDLSVYWYQQSLDQGLQFLIQYYNGEERAKGNILERFSAQQFPDLHSELNLSSLELGDSALYFCASSVALGTEAFFGQGTRLTVV.

The chain joins TRBV6-1 to TRBJ2-6; no reliable D call. Per germline, CDR1 MNHNS and CDR2 SASEGT. V was cut by 2 bases and J by 0 bases, with 5 bases left in between. The CDR3 contains 15 residues. The CDR3 DNA follows: TGTGCCAGCAGTGAATTGGACTCTGGGGCCAACGTCCTGACTTTC. Encoded protein: CASSELDSGANVLTF.

This chain uses TRBV18 with TRBJ1-1, with D hard to call. Trimming left V 5 bases short and J 1 base short, with 8 bases between. CDR1 and CDR2 (germline): KGHSH, LQKENI. There are 13 residues in the CDR3. CDR3 residues: CASSVVKNTEAFF. The CDR3 DNA reads as TGTGCCAGCTCAGTCGTCAAGAACACTGAAGCTTTCTTT.

CDR3: CASSLRHRGYGYTF. Here the CDR3 DNA reads TGTGCCAGCAGCCTGCGACACCGGGGGTATGGCTACACCTTC. The genes are TRBV14 and TRBJ1-2; possible D gene TRBD1, 5 bases. Trimming removed 4 bases at V and 5 bases at J, with 14 bases between. CDR3 length: 14 amino acids. CDR1 SGHDN and CDR2 FVKESK come from the germline V gene. Together with reference TRBV14 and TRBJ1-2, the CDR3 gives the full variable domain: EAGVTQFPSHSVIEKGQTVTLRCDPISGHDNLYWYRRVMGKEIKFLLHFVKESKQDESGMPNNRFLAERTGGTYSTLKVQPAELEDSGVYFCASSLRHRGYGYTFGSGTRLTVV.

The CDR3 bases are TGTGCCAGCAGCCAAGGTGGGCCCGCAACTAATGAAAAACTGTTTTTT. Translating gives CASSQGGPATNEKLFF. This rearrangement joins TRBV3-1 (or the pseudogene TRBV3-2) to TRBJ1-4, with D unresolved. The CDR3 runs to 16 residues. Germline assignment: CDR1 LGHDT and CDR2 YNNKEL (reference sequence). Trimming pared 1 base from V and 0 bases from J, leaving 9 bases between.

The chain combines TRBV3-1 (or the pseudogene TRBV3-2) with TRBJ2-5; 12 bases are shared with TRBD1. The germline gives CDR1 LGHDT, CDR2 YNNKEL (reference sequence). Trimming took 4 bases from V and 1 from J; bases not matched to a gene: 7. The CDR3 runs to 17 residues. This CDR3 is CASSLVLGQGAQETQYF. CDR3 DNA: TGTGCCAGCAGCCTTGTGCTGGGACAGGGGGCCCAAGAGACCCAGTACTTC.

The chain joins TRBV6-5 to TRBJ1-2; the match to TRBD1 covers 7 bases. This CDR3 is 13 amino acids long. Germline V gives CDR1 MNHEY, CDR2 SVGAGI. The trim removed 4 bases at V and 8 bases at J, leaving 7 bases unmatched. The CDR3 region is CASSSGGPEGYTF. Here the CDR3 DNA reads TGTGCCAGCAGTTCAGGGGGGCCCGAGGGCTACACCTTC.

The CDR3 here is CAISRGQLNSYEQYF. As DNA, the CDR3 is TGTGCCATCTCTAGGGGACAGTTAAACTCCTACGAGCAGTACTTC. The chain has TRBV6-5 and TRBJ2-7, with TRBD1 matching over 7 bases. V dropped 10 bases and J dropped 0; count of bases not matched to a gene: 12. CDR1 is MNHEY and CDR2 is SVGAGI in the germline V gene. This CDR3 contains 15 residues.

J is TRBJ2-3 and V is TRBV6-2 or TRBV6-3; TRBD1 agrees at 7 bases. Trimming at V came to 2 bases and at J to 5 bases, leaving 4 bases not matched to a gene. CDR1 MNHEY and CDR2 SVGEGT come from the germline V gene. CDR3 length equals 14 residues. CDR3 amino acids: CASSYRQGLDTQYF. Written as DNA, the CDR3 is TGTGCCAGCAGTTACCGACAGGGTTTAGATACGCAGTATTTT.

CDR3 nucleotides: TGTGCCAGCAGTGAACTTAAAGATACGCAGTATTTT. Residues: CASSELKDTQYF. This rearrangement joins TRBV6-1 to TRBJ2-3; D is uncertain. From germline, CDR1 is MNHNS and CDR2 SASEGT. This CDR3 has 12 amino acids. V lost 2 bases and J 5 bases, leaving 5 bases between the germline ends.